The 30 T cell receptor beta chains below were found in one sample sequenced in a study of naive and memory T cell subsets. An equimolar mix of two oligonucleotides served as the beta constant-region primer for TRBC1 and TRBC2. TCRdb re-called the UMI-ligation and nested PCR reads through MiXCR, storing one row per CDR3 protein. The repertoire holds about 150,000 distinct CDR3 sequences, with more than 15% as singletons. The source material was naive CD4+ T cells from blood. Every receptor here comes from a human donor in good health.

This clonotype appeared a few times. This chain uses TRBV29-1 with TRBJ1-1, with D possibly TRBD1 on 6 matching bases. CDR3 length equals 14 residues. Germline V gene sequence: CDR1 SQVTM, CDR2 ANQGSEA. Trimming cost V 7 bases and J 0 bases, with 15 bases left between them. The CDR3: CSAERDKMNTEAFF. CDR3 DNA sequence: TGCAGCGCAGAAAGGGACAAAATGAACACTGAAGCTTTCTTT.

This clonotype was seen many times. CDR3 sequence (DNA): TGCAGTGCTCTCCGGACTAGCGGGTTCTCCTACGAGCAGTACTTC. Translation gives CSALRTSGFSYEQYF. This chain uses TRBV20-1 with TRBJ2-7; 11 bases fit TRBD2. Per germline, CDR1 DFQATT and CDR2 SNEGSKA (reference sequence). CDR3 length: 15 residues. After removal of 5 bases from V and 0 bases from J, the junction contained 6 bases not matched to a gene.

This clonotype was detected only a few times. The chain has TRBV27 and TRBJ2-5; D remains unclear. The CDR3 spans 13 residues. Germline assignment: CDR1 MNHEY and CDR2 SMNVEV (reference sequence). The V end lost 6 bases, the J end lost 4 bases, and 12 bases lay between the germline ends. DNA for the CDR3: TGTGCCAGCAGCCCCCGTGATCGAGAGACCCAGTACTTC. Translating it yields CASSPRDRETQYF.

The chain joins TRBV2 to TRBJ2-2; tentatively, D is TRBD1 (6 bases). Germline CDR1 and CDR2: SNHLY and FYNNEI. The CDR3 is made up of 14 amino acids. Trimming took 4 bases from V and 4 from J, leaving 10 bases between them. In DNA, the CDR3 is TGTGCCAGCAGTGGGACAGACTTCACCGGGGAGCTGTTTTTT. This gives the protein CASSGTDFTGELFF.

Concerning this clonotype: A clone one base away is much larger, so this may be a read error. V usage is TRBV13 and J usage is TRBJ1-5, with D hard to call. The CDR3 covers 15 residues. Looked up from germline, CDR1 is PRHDT and CDR2 is FYEKMQ (reference sequence). The CDR3 loop reads CASSLSGVLDQPQNF. The CDR3 DNA reads as TGTGCCAGCAGCTTATCCGGGGTTCTTGATCAGCCCCAGAATTTT. The full variable domain, with the rest looked up from reference TRBV13 and TRBJ1-5, is AAGVIQSPRHLIKEKRETATLKCYPIPRHDTVYWYQQGPGQDPQFLISFYEKMQSDKGSIPDRFSAQQFSDYHSELNMSSLELGDSALYFCASSLSGVLDQPQNFGDGTRLSIL.

The V call is TRBV29-1, the J call TRBJ2-7; no firm D call. The CDR3 covers 12 residues. V lost 6 bases and J 2 bases, leaving 11 bases between the germline ends. Germline loops: CDR1 SQVTM, CDR2 ANQGSEA. As DNA, the CDR3 is TGCAGCGTCCTCCTGTATACCTACGAGCAGTACTTC. It codes for CSVLLYTYEQYF.

The chain couples TRBV6-2 or TRBV6-3 to TRBJ2-7, with a weak D call TRBD2 (7 bases). This CDR3 region has 17 residues. V was pared by 8 bases and J by 0 bases, with 23 bases between. The germline gives CDR1 MNHEY, CDR2 SVGEGT. The CDR3: CASGRGTQLRNSYEQYF. The CDR3 DNA follows: TGTGCCAGCGGGAGGGGGACCCAGCTCAGGAACTCCTACGAGCAGTACTTC.

This sequence joins TRBV18 and TRBJ1-2; D gene ambiguous. Trimming shortened V by 0 bases and J by 0 bases, and 14 bases separated the two germline ends. The CDR3 runs 17 residues. Germline CDR1 and CDR2: KGHSH and LQKENI. This chain's CDR3 is CASSPPLPATTNYGYTF. As DNA, the CDR3 is TGTGCCAGCTCACCACCTCTCCCAGCTACCACTAACTATGGCTACACCTTC.

This clonotype came up a few times. J is TRBJ2-7 and V is TRBV7-9, with D uncertain. The CDR3 is made up of 14 amino acids. V was pared by 5 bases and J by 2 bases, with 13 bases between. Germline-derived CDR1 and CDR2 are SEHNR and FQNEAQ (reference sequence). For the CDR3, the DNA is TGTGCCAGCAGCCCCACGGGCGGCGCCTACGAGCAGTACTTC. It is translated as CASSPTGGAYEQYF.

This clonotype has only a few counts. The CDR3 reads CASSPRAAGIKETQYF. CDR3 nucleotide sequence: TGCGCCAGCAGCCCCCGGGCGGCGGGAATAAAAGAGACCCAGTACTTC. This chain links TRBV4-1 with TRBJ2-5, with D maybe TRBD2 (6 bases). The germline CDR1 and CDR2 sequences are MGHRA and YSYEKL. Trimming left V 4 bases short and J 3 bases short, with 18 bases between. This CDR3 comprises 16 residues.

The chain uses TRBV24-1 and TRBJ2-5, with 8 bases lining up with TRBD2. The trim removed 3 bases at V and 5 bases at J, leaving 7 bases unmatched. The CDR3 spans 15 residues. Germline CDR1 reads KGHDR; CDR2 reads SFDVKD. CDR3 in DNA: TGTGCCACCAGTGATGTCCGGGAGGGCCTTGAGACCCAGTACTTC. Protein: CATSDVREGLETQYF.

The chain combines TRBV6-5 with TRBJ2-5; 11 bases are a match to TRBD2. Germline V gives CDR1 MNHEY, CDR2 SVGAGI. This CDR3 is built from 14 residues. The V gene end was trimmed by 5 bases and the J gene end by 5 bases; junction bases not matched to a gene: 4. This CDR3 reads CASSKLAGVETQYF. Here the CDR3 DNA reads TGTGCCAGCAGTAAACTAGCGGGAGTCGAGACCCAGTACTTC.

The CDR3 DNA sequence: TGTGCCATCAGTGACCGCTCCTACGAGCAGTACTTC. Protein sequence: CAISDRSYEQYF. The rearrangement links TRBV10-3 to TRBJ2-7; D unresolved. Trimming pared 3 bases from V and 0 bases from J, leaving 3 bases between. Germline CDR1 ENHRY, CDR2 SYGVKD. The CDR3 spans 12 residues.

This clonotype was seen repeatedly, ten times or more. This rearrangement joins TRBV5-1 to TRBJ2-4; 8 nucleotides agree with TRBD1. V dropped 1 base and J dropped 3; count of bases not matched to a gene: 12. Looked up from germline, CDR1 is SGHRS and CDR2 is YFSETQ. The CDR3 length is 18 residues. This CDR3 is CASSLPRQGAQGKNIQYF. For the CDR3, the DNA is TGCGCCAGCAGCTTGCCTCGGCAGGGGGCGCAAGGCAAAAACATTCAGTACTTC.

This clonotype was observed a few times. The genes are TRBV20-1 and TRBJ1-5; the D gene is possibly TRBD1 (5 bases). This CDR3 comprises 13 residues. Trimming removed 1 base at V and 1 base at J, with 5 bases between. The germline V gene has CDR1 DFQATT and CDR2 SNEGSKA (reference sequence). CDR3 bases: TGCAGTGCTAGAGGGGACAGCAATCAGCCCCAGCATTTT. This codes for CSARGDSNQPQHF.

The table lists this clonotype with a few counts. The chain uses TRBV7-2 and TRBJ2-3; 11 positions agree with TRBD2. The CDR3 loop spans 15 amino acids. Trimming at V came to 5 bases and at J to 5 bases, leaving 6 bases not matched to a gene. Germline V gene sequence: CDR1 SGHTA, CDR2 FQGNSA. The CDR3 DNA reads TGTGCCAGCAGCCCAGTAGCGGGAGGGAGAGATACGCAGTATTTT. This translates into CASSPVAGGRDTQYF.

At least ten counts were recorded for this clonotype. J is TRBJ2-7 and V is TRBV19; D is perhaps TRBD1 (6 bases). Per the germline V gene, CDR1 is LNHDA and CDR2 is SQIVND (reference sequence). V lost 9 bases and J lost 2, with 17 bases in between. The CDR3 loop spans 14 amino acids. The CDR3, as DNA: TGTGCCAGCAACGAGGCAGGGGCTACCTACGAGCAGTACTTC. It encodes CASNEAGATYEQYF.

This chain connects TRBV29-1 to TRBJ2-1; 9 bases align to TRBD1. The length of the CDR3 is 17 residues. Germline CDR1 and CDR2: SQVTM and ANQGSEA. V trimming: 3 bases; J trimming: 6 bases; junction bases outside the gene matches: 15. The CDR3 sequence is CSVDRAQIDRGFNEQFF. The CDR3 DNA sequence: TGCAGCGTTGACAGGGCCCAGATTGACAGGGGGTTCAATGAGCAGTTCTTC.

This clonotype was found a few times. The chain is built from TRBV19 and TRBJ2-7; D is undetermined. CDR1 LNHDA and CDR2 SQIVND come from the germline V gene (reference sequence). The CDR3 is made up of 11 amino acids. The V end lost 10 bases, the J end lost 0 bases, and 7 bases lay between the germline ends. The CDR3 reads CATRSSYEQYF. The CDR3 DNA follows: TGTGCCACCCGGAGCTCCTACGAGCAGTACTTC.

This clonotype has only a few counts. The J gene is TRBJ1-2, the V gene TRBV20-1; tentative D call: TRBD1 (6 bases). Trimming stripped 6 bases from V and 4 bases from J, with 9 bases between. Germline V CDR1 and CDR2: DFQATT, SNEGSKA (reference sequence). The CDR3 runs to 11 residues. Here the CDR3 reads CSARGVYGYTF. CDR3 nucleotides: TGCAGTGCCAGGGGAGTCTATGGCTACACCTTC.

This clonotype was found a few times. This chain joins TRBV5-1 and TRBJ2-3; 7 nucleotides agree with TRBD1. CDR3 length: 14 residues. Germline CDR1 SGHRS, CDR2 YFSETQ. Germline trimming cut 2 bases from V and 5 bases from J; bases unmatched to any gene: 5. The CDR3 loop reads CASSFRTGEDTQYF. The CDR3 nucleotides read TGCGCCAGCAGCTTCCGGACAGGTGAAGATACGCAGTATTTT.

This rearrangement joins TRBV14 to TRBJ1-1; possibly TRBD1 for D (6 bases). Looked up from germline, CDR1 is SGHDN and CDR2 is FVKESK. V was cut by 1 base and J by 0 bases, with 9 bases left in between. The CDR3 contains 15 residues. This CDR3 is CASSQVDRLNTEAFF. The CDR3 coding sequence is TGTGCCAGCAGCCAAGTGGACAGACTGAACACTGAAGCTTTCTTT.

This clonotype appeared many times. This chain connects TRBV27 to TRBJ2-1, with D hard to call. Germline V gene sequence: CDR1 MNHEY, CDR2 SMNVEV (reference sequence). The CDR3 contains 16 residues. Trimming shortened V by 4 bases and J by 0 bases, and 13 bases separated the two germline ends. The CDR3 nucleotides read TGTGCCAGCAGTTCTCCAGGTTTTAGCTCCTACAATGAGCAGTTCTTC. As protein: CASSSPGFSSYNEQFF.

For the CDR3, the DNA is TGTGCCAGCAGCCAAATAGCGAGTGCAACCGGGGAGCTGTTTTTT. This sequence encodes CASSQIASATGELFF. This chain joins TRBV3-1 and TRBJ2-2; D is possibly TRBD2 (5 bases). The CDR3 loop spans 15 amino acids. The germline CDR1 and CDR2 sequences are LGHDT and YNNKEL (reference sequence). V lost 2 bases to trimming and J lost 5 bases, with 12 bases between them.

This clonotype has at least ten counts. The chain carries TRBV20-1 and TRBJ2-6, with D tentatively TRBD1 (5 bases). V lost 0 bases and J lost 2, with 8 bases in between. Germline V CDR1 and CDR2: DFQATT, SNEGSKA (reference sequence). This CDR3 is built from 15 residues. CDR3 amino acids: CSARDRRAGANVLTF. The CDR3, as DNA: TGCAGTGCTAGAGATCGCAGGGCTGGGGCCAACGTCCTGACTTTC.

The chain employs TRBV20-1 and TRBJ2-5; 8 bases match TRBD1. V lost 6 bases, J lost 4 bases, and 7 bases stayed unmatched. The CDR3 totals 13 residues. In germline, CDR1 is DFQATT, CDR2 SNEGSKA (reference sequence). The CDR3 DNA reads as TGCAGTGCGATCTCAGGGGGCACAGAGACCCAGTACTTC. Protein sequence: CSAISGGTETQYF.

This rearrangement joins TRBV6-5 to TRBJ2-7, with 7 bases fitting TRBD2. Per germline, CDR1 MNHEY and CDR2 SVGAGI. This CDR3 is 16 amino acids long. The trim removed 0 bases at V and 4 bases at J, leaving 9 bases unmatched. CDR3 residues: CASSYSSGADLYEQYF. CDR3 coding DNA: TGTGCCAGCAGTTACTCCAGCGGGGCAGATCTTTACGAGCAGTACTTC.

This clonotype occurred a few times. CDR3 sequence: CASSRPLGTGDEQYF. The CDR3 region has the DNA TGCGCCAGCAGCCGCCCTCTAGGGACAGGGGACGAGCAGTACTTC. This chain uses TRBV5-1 with TRBJ2-7; the match to TRBD1 covers 10 bases. The CDR3 contains 15 residues. V was pared by 4 bases and J by 5 bases, with 9 bases of the junction left unmatched. The germline gives CDR1 SGHRS, CDR2 YFSETQ.

There are a few counts of this clonotype. V usage is TRBV7-2 and J usage is TRBJ2-2, with D perhaps TRBD1 (7 bases). From germline, CDR1 is SGHTA and CDR2 FQGNSA. The CDR3 length is 17 residues. V gave up 1 base and J gave up 4 bases, with 16 bases separating them. CDR3 region: CASSLGQGGWTTGELFF. Written as DNA, the CDR3 is TGTGCCAGCAGCTTAGGACAGGGAGGATGGACCACCGGGGAGCTGTTTTTT. Together with reference TRBV7-2 and TRBJ2-2, the CDR3 gives the full variable domain: GAGVSQSPSNKVTEKGKDVELRCDPISGHTALYWYRQSLGQGLEFLIYFQGNSAPDKSGLPSDRFSAERTGGSVSTLTIQRTQQEDSAVYLCASSLGQGGWTTGELFFGEGSRLTVL.

This clonotype was found a few times. This rearrangement joins TRBV7-9 to TRBJ2-6; D not resolved. The CDR3 sequence is 15 residues long. Germline lookup yields CDR1 SEHNR and CDR2 FQNEAQ (reference sequence). The V and J ends lost 6 bases and 0 bases respectively, with 9 bases between them. CDR3 coding DNA: TGTGCCAGCAGAAAATCTAGCTCTGGGGCCAACGTCCTGACTTTC. Translating gives CASRKSSSGANVLTF. Full variable domain (rest looked up from reference TRBV7-9 and TRBJ2-6): DTGVSQNPRHKITKRGQNVTFRCDPISEHNRLYWYRQTLGQGPEFLTYFQNEAQLEKSRLLSDRFSAERPKGSFSTLEIQRTEQGDSAMYLCASRKSSSGANVLTFGAGSRLTVL.